This TCR beta chain originates from a study of OX40 agonist ivuxolimab in advanced cancers. About the research overall: Patients received ivuxolimab, an intravenous treatment, every 2 weeks at 0.01 to 10 mg/kg.

Clones were sequenced by immunoSEQ multiplex PCR, and TCRdb holds only the in-frame ones, with some missing. The data show 80,000 to 95,000 clones, about 90% seen once. A note on this clone: Its antigen is unknown.

Regarding the study as a whole: There were, on average, more expanded clones in CD8+ T cells than in CD4+. Partial responders receiving 0.1-3.0 mg/kg showed among the lowest clonal expansion.

CDR1 is SQVTM and CDR2 is ANQGSEA in the germline V gene. The CDR3 spans 13 residues. Trimming took off 4 bases at V and 4 bases at J, with 13 bases between the two ends. Here the sequenced sample was CD4+ or CD8+ T cells sorted from blood, taken in a trial of the OX40 agonist ivuxolimab. The chain joins TRBV29-1 to TRBJ1-2, with a weak D call TRBD1 (5 bases). This TCR was recovered from an adult with an advanced solid tumor such as melanoma, head and neck, liver or kidney cancer. CDR3 sequence reads: CSVVKPGSYGYTF. The CDR3 DNA reads as TGCAGCGTTGTAAAACCAGGGAGCTATGGCTACACCTTC.